Shown below are 5 T cell receptor beta chains from a single sample sequenced in a study of control samples from healthy donors and cancer patients. This table comes from immunoSEQ multiplex PCR, and its TCRdb copy is limited to in-frame clones, with some not included. The table records 10,000 or so clones, approximately 91% of them present only once. The material sequenced was PBMCs. The receptors come from a man aged 55 to 70 with colorectal cancer.

This chain connects TRBV5-6 to TRBJ1-2; 9 bases fit TRBD1. After removal of 4 bases from V and 8 bases from J, the junction contained 9 bases not matched to a gene. The germline CDR1 and CDR2 sequences are SGHDT and YYEEEE. CDR3 size: 14 residues. The CDR3 DNA reads as TGTGCCAGCAGCCTGGACAGGGGAGCCTCCGGCTACACCTTC. This sequence encodes CASSLDRGASGYTF.

Only a few counts were recorded for this clone. The chain is built from TRBV6-5 and TRBJ1-1; no firm D call. This CDR3 has 14 amino acids. Trimming stripped 2 bases from V and 2 bases from J, with 9 bases between. The germline CDR1 and CDR2 sequences are MNHEY and SVGAGI. CDR3 sequence reads: CASSYGVENTEAFF. The DNA for the CDR3 is TGTGCCAGCAGTTACGGGGTAGAAAACACTGAAGCTTTCTTT.

The V call is TRBV28, the J call TRBJ1-6; perhaps TRBD1 as D (6 bases). CDR1 MDHEN and CDR2 SYDVKM come from the germline V gene. The V end lost 5 bases, the J end lost 10 bases, and 18 bases lay between the germline ends. The CDR3 extends over 15 amino acids. The CDR3 DNA follows: TGTGCCAGCAGTATGCCGCAGGGGTTCGGCTCACCCCTCCACTTT. Its translation: CASSMPQGFGSPLHF.

This chain uses TRBV6-5 with TRBJ2-1, with a weak D call TRBD2 (6 bases). CDR1 is MNHEY and CDR2 is SVGAGI in the germline V gene. The CDR3 sequence is 14 residues long. Trimming took off 3 bases at V and 1 base at J, with 7 bases between the two ends. CDR3 in DNA: TGTGCCAGCAGTTATGGAGGGTCCTACAATGAGCAGTTCTTC. Protein sequence: CASSYGGSYNEQFF.

The chain carries TRBV6-6 and TRBJ1-5; possibly TRBD1 for D (6 bases). V was cut by 11 bases and J by 0 bases, with 11 bases left in between. There are 13 residues in the CDR3. Germline V gene sequence: CDR1 MNHNY, CDR2 SVGAGI (reference sequence). CDR3 nucleotides: TGTGCCGCACAGGGTCCTAGCAATCAGCCCCAGCATTTT. As protein: CAAQGPSNQPQHF.